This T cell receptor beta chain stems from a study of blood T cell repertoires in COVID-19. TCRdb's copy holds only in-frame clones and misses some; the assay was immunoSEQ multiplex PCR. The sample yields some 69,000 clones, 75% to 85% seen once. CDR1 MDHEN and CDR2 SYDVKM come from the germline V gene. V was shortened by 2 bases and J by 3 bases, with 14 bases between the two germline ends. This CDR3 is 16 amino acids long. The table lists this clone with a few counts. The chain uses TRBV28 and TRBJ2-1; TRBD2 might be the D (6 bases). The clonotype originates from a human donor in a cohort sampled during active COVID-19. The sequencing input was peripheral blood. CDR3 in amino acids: CASSLKGGTYYNEQFF. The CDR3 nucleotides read TGTGCCAGCAGTTTAAAGGGCGGGACCTACTACAATGAGCAGTTCTTC.